This T cell receptor (beta chain) was identified in a study of siplizumab effects on memory and regulatory T cells. Study-wide results and caveats: Relative to controls at roughly 28%, mappable alloreactive CD4+ clones exhibited a mean Treg-derived proportion of roughly 69% with siplizumab. Tracing alloreactive clones into unstimulated subsets worked for only a minor fraction of them. Naive T cells seemed more diverse than memory cells; they also seemed major alloresponse contributors.

V dropped 5 bases and J dropped 6 bases, with 8 bases sitting between them. Germline values: CDR1 DFQATT, CDR2 SNEGSKA (reference sequence). The CDR3 spans 11 residues. Comment on this clone: Its antigen is undetermined.

Method: immunoSEQ multiplex PCR; TCRdb's copy keeps in-frame clones and lacks some. The sample contains 90,000 to 140,000 clones, 90% to 95% of which appear only once. This chain links TRBV20-1 with TRBJ2-1, with unresolved D. This sequence originates from a human donor in good health. Input material: CD4+ T cells sorted from blood. CDR3 sequence: CSAGRGNEQFF. The CDR3 coding sequence is TGCAGTGCTGGACGCGGCAATGAGCAGTTCTTC.